Following are 2 T cell receptor beta chains from one sample sequenced in a study of T cell repertoires in cytomegalovirus infection. These TCRs are of unknown antigen specificity. TCRdb itself ran the reads through MiXCR, one entry per CDR3 protein. This table holds over 100,000 distinct CDR3 sequences, roughly a tenth found once. The material sequenced was PBMCs, sequenced either directly or after in vitro stimulation (not recorded which). Receptors were obtained from a human donor in good health (CMV status not recorded). Some clones in this sample may be carry-over from other donors' samples.

This clonotype was seen a handful of times. This sequence joins TRBV25-1 and TRBJ2-1; D possibly uses TRBD1 or TRBD2 (6 bases each). Germline V gene sequence: CDR1 MGHDK, CDR2 SYGVNS. CDR3 length: 15 amino acids. The ends were cut back, 3 bases at V and 1 base at J, with 10 bases in the middle. The CDR3 DNA follows: TGTGCCAGCAGTGACCAGGGGACTTCCTACAATGAGCAGTTCTTC. It yields the protein CASSDQGTSYNEQFF. Full variable domain (missing parts from reference TRBV25-1 and TRBJ2-1): EADIYQTPRYLVIGTGKKITLECSQTMGHDKMYWYQQDPGMELHLIHYSYGVNSTEKGDLSSESTVSRIRTEHFPLTLESARPSHTSQYLCASSDQGTSYNEQFFGPGTRLTVL.

This clonotype has at least ten counts. This sequence joins TRBV12-3 or TRBV12-4 and TRBJ1-6; a possible D gene is TRBD1 (5 bases). The CDR3 totals 15 residues. V was shortened by 1 base and J by 10 bases, with 14 bases between the two germline ends. The CDR3 here is CASSLGQGAGSPLHF. The CDR3, as DNA: TGTGCCAGCAGTTTAGGGCAGGGCGCTGGATCACCCCTCCACTTT.